This T cell receptor (beta chain) originates from a study of beta chain features in type 1 diabetes. cDNA synthesis used the whole RNA isolate, giving expressed TCRB sequences. Read counts averaged around 3.6 million for samples of naive, central memory and regulatory T cells. Assay: immunoSEQ multiplex PCR; the TCRdb copy retains only in-frame clones and omits some. Of 450,000 to 600,000 clones in the sample, about 29% were seen once. V dropped 1 base and J dropped 0 bases, with 4 bases sitting between them. CDR1 is SGDLS and CDR2 is YYNGEE in the germline V gene. CDR3 length equals 14 residues. Whole-study findings and limits: Possibly, sequencing cDNA over-represented cells that had high TCR expression levels. HLA effects on TCRB rearrangement stayed unresolved here.

This clone was seen just once. What it binds is not known. J is TRBJ2-2 and V is TRBV9; D gene uncertain. What was sequenced was naive CD4+ T cells from blood. The receptor was derived from a man aged 18-30 years in good health. DNA for the CDR3: TGTGCCAGCAGCGTACGTACGAACACCGGGGAGCTGTTTTTT. The encoded protein is CASSVRTNTGELFF.